The 17 T cell receptor beta chains below come from one sample, sequenced in a study of blood T cells in healthy people across ages. A second PCR, run for about 6 to 12 cycles, used a sample-barcoded 5' primer plus a J-beta primer mix. In TCRdb, the 5' RACE reads were re-called with MiXCR into one record per CDR3 protein. Of 650,000 to 800,000 distinct CDR3 sequences in the sample, 40% to 50% are singletons; the top ten hold about a fifth. The sequenced sample consisted of blood. These receptors were taken from a man aged 55 to 70 in good health.

In this sample, this clonotype turned up a few times. Possible read error: a much larger clone is one base away. The chain uses TRBV11-2 and TRBJ2-7; D perhaps matches TRBD1 (5 bases). The CDR3 is made up of 14 amino acids. Germline V CDR1 and CDR2: SGHAT, FQNNGV. V was pared by 5 bases and J by 2 bases, with 13 bases between. The CDR3 DNA sequence: TGTGCCAGCAGCGTAGGGGTCACTACCTACGAGCAGTACTTC. The encoded protein is CASSVGVTTYEQYF.

This clonotype appeared a single time. V gene TRBV15 combines with J gene TRBJ1-5; weak D call: TRBD1 (6 bases). V was pared by 8 bases and J by 4 bases, with 12 bases between. This CDR3 contains 13 residues. Germline CDR1 LNHNV, CDR2 YYDKDF (reference sequence). CDR3 sequence reads: CATQQGRNQPQHF. The CDR3 DNA reads TGTGCCACCCAACAGGGAAGGAATCAGCCCCAGCATTTT.

This clonotype occurred a few times. The chain couples TRBV30 to TRBJ2-5; TRBD2 is a possible D gene (6 bases). CDR1 is GTSNPN, CDR2 SVGIG, per germline (reference sequence). Trimming pared 2 bases from V and 11 bases from J, leaving 24 bases between. This CDR3 is 15 amino acids long. CDR3 sequence reads: CAWSQARGTQSTQYF. DNA of the CDR3: TGTGCCTGGAGTCAAGCCCGGGGGACGCAGTCCACTCAGTACTTC.

This clonotype was detected only a few times. The chain is built from TRBV5-1 and TRBJ2-1, with 8 bases aligning to TRBD1. The CDR3 runs 14 residues. Germline assignment: CDR1 SGHRS and CDR2 YFSETQ. The J segment lost 8 bases and the V segment lost 2 bases, leaving 6 bases of the junction unmatched. CDR3 loop: CASSFNQGAYEQFF. The CDR3 DNA sequence: TGCGCCAGCAGCTTTAACCAGGGGGCGTATGAGCAGTTCTTC.

This rearrangement joins TRBV7-2 to TRBJ2-7, with 12 positions matching TRBD2. The DNA end lines up better with TRBJ2-5; the J call may be wrong. CDR3 length equals 15 residues. Germline CDR1 is SGHTA and CDR2 is FQGNSA. The CDR3 region is CASSIPSGGAETQYF. CDR3 bases: TGTGCCAGCAGCATCCCTAGCGGGGGGGCGGAGACCCAGTACTTC.

As regards this clonotype: This sequence may be a read error, since a much larger clone differs from it by one base. This chain links TRBV7-9 with TRBJ1-2; possible D gene TRBD1, 5 bases. From germline, CDR1 is SEHNR and CDR2 FQNEAQ (reference sequence). The CDR3 length is 13 residues. The CDR3 DNA reads TGTGCCAGCAGCTTTCAAGGGGTATACGGCTGCACCTTC. Its protein is CASSFQGVYGCTF.

Here the CDR3 reads CASSQDLRGGYSPLHF. CDR3 coding DNA: TGCGCCAGCAGCCAAGATCTAAGGGGAGGGTATTCACCCCTCCACTTT. The chain uses TRBV4-1 and TRBJ1-6, with D perhaps matching TRBD1 (5 bases). CDR1 MGHRA and CDR2 YSYEKL come from the germline V gene. The CDR3 covers 16 residues. Deletions cut 0 bases from V and 8 bases from J, with 14 bases between.

This clonotype was observed many times. V gene TRBV7-2 combines with J gene TRBJ2-5, with 13 positions matching TRBD2. The germline V gene has CDR1 SGHTA and CDR2 FQGNSA. V lost 1 base to trimming and J lost 1 base; unmatched junction nucleotides: 0. This CDR3 region has 16 residues. The CDR3 coding sequence is TGTGCCAGCAGCTTAGGGACTAGCGGGGGCCAAGAGACCCAGTACTTC. It translates to CASSLGTSGGQETQYF.

This clonotype was counted a single time. The chain uses TRBV6-5 and TRBJ1-2, with 9 bases that match TRBD1. The CDR3 consists of 16 residues. Losses at the gene ends were 6 bases for V and 2 bases for J; bases not matched to a gene: 10. The germline CDR1 and CDR2 sequences are MNHEY and SVGAGI. This CDR3 reads CASRNRDRDPNYGYTF. The CDR3 DNA follows: TGTGCCAGCAGGAACCGGGACAGGGACCCCAACTATGGCTACACCTTC.

Remarks on this clonotype: Its ends do not fully match the called genes, so a read error is possible. This rearrangement joins TRBV20-1 to TRBJ2-5; D possibly uses TRBD1 or TRBD2 (6 bases each). Germline values: CDR1 DFQATT, CDR2 SNEGSKA (reference sequence). The CDR3 extends over 11 amino acids. CDR3 amino acids: CGGQPQETQYF. CDR3 DNA sequence: TGTGGGGGGCAACCCCAAGAGACCCAGTACTTC.

The CDR3 region is CAWNTPGRRNTEAFF. CDR3 in DNA: TGTGCCTGGAATACACCGGGGAGGCGAAACACTGAAGCTTTCTTT. The chain couples TRBV30 to TRBJ1-1; no reliable D call. Germline V gene sequence: CDR1 GTSNPN, CDR2 SVGIG (reference sequence). The CDR3 has 15 residues. V lost 4 bases and J lost 2, with 17 bases in between.

There are a few counts of this clonotype. This chain uses TRBV6-2 or TRBV6-3 with TRBJ2-7; D gene uncertain. The V end was cut by 3 bases, the J end by 2 bases, with 11 bases between. This CDR3 comprises 14 residues. Germline lookup yields CDR1 MNHEY and CDR2 SVGEGT. The CDR3 region has the DNA TGTGCCAGCAGTTATAGGCGGAGTACCTACGAGCAGTACTTC. It yields the protein CASSYRRSTYEQYF.

This clonotype was seen once. This sequence joins TRBV10-3 and TRBJ2-3; no clear D gene. Trimming stripped 6 bases from V and 0 bases from J, with 13 bases between. CDR1 is ENHRY, CDR2 SYGVKD, per germline. The CDR3 runs 15 residues. CDR3 in DNA: TGTGCCATCAGCCCTAGAACCTCTAGCACAGATACGCAGTATTTT. Translating gives CAISPRTSSTDTQYF.

This clonotype appeared once. V and J are TRBV5-1 and TRBJ2-5; TRBD1 might be the D (6 bases). The CDR3 sequence is 16 residues long. V was pared by 2 bases and J by 4 bases, with 18 bases between. CDR1 and CDR2 (germline): SGHRS, YFSETQ. The CDR3 nucleotides read TGCGCCAGCAGCTTCAATCCAGGGGTCGTTGGAGAGACCCAGTACTTC. Translating it yields CASSFNPGVVGETQYF.

In this sample, this clonotype turned up a few times. The chain is built from TRBV7-2 and TRBJ2-3, with D perhaps matching TRBD1 (5 bases). The CDR3 is 13 residues long. V lost 6 bases and J lost 2, with 9 bases in between. The germline CDR1 and CDR2 sequences are SGHTA and FQGNSA. DNA of the CDR3: TGTGCCAGCAGGAGACAGATCACAGATACGCAGTATTTT. Protein product: CASRRQITDTQYF.

Concerning this clonotype itself: One end of the junction does not line up with germline, which may come from a read error. V and J are TRBV11-2 and TRBJ2-5, with TRBD2 matching over 15 bases. The CDR3 has 16 amino acids. CDR1 and CDR2 from the germline V gene are SGHAT and FQNNGV. CDR3 sequence: CAGSPRTSGGAETQYF. The CDR3 DNA is TGTGCCGGCAGCCCCCGGACTAGCGGGGGGGCGGAGACCCAGTACTTC.

This clonotype turned up a few times. The rearrangement links TRBV15 to TRBJ2-3; D is possibly TRBD1 (6 bases). Deletions cut 2 bases from V and 4 bases from J, with 13 bases between. The CDR3 totals 15 residues. The V gene's germline CDR1 is LNHNV and CDR2 YYDKDF (reference sequence). CDR3 sequence (DNA): TGTGCCACCAGCAGATTCCAAGGGGGAGCAGATACGCAGTATTTT. Protein sequence: CATSRFQGGADTQYF. The full variable domain, in which reference TRBV15 and TRBJ2-3 provide the parts outside the CDR3, is DAMVIQNPRYQVTQFGKPVTLSCSQTLNHNVMYWYQQKSSQAPKLLFHYYDKDFNNEADTPDNFQSRRPNTSFCFLDIRSPGLGDTAMYLCATSRFQGGADTQYFGPGTRLTVL.